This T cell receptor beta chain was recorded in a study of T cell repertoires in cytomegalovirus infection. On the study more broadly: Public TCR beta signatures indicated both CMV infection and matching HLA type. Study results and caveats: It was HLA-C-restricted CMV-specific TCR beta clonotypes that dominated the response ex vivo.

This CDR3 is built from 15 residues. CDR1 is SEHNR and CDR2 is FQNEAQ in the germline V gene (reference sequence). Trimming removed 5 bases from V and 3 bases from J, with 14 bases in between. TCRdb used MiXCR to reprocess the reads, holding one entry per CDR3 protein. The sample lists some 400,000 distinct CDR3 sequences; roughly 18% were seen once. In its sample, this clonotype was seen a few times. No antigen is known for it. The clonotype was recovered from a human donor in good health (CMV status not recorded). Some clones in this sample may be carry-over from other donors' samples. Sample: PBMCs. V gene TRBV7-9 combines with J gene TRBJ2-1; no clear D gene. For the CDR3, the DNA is TGTGCCAGCAGCCCCGTGTCCGGATACTACAATGAGCAGTTCTTC. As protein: CASSPVSGYYNEQFF.